These 27 T cell receptor beta chains originate from one sample sequenced in a study of T cell responses to AZD1222 COVID-19 vaccine. Data came from immunoSEQ multiplex PCR; TCRdb stores just in-frame clones and leaves some out. In the table there are under 150,000 clones, roughly nine tenths of which are singletons. The specimen comprised peripheral blood, sampled on day 0 of AZD1222 vaccination. These receptors all come from an adult in good health.

This chain uses TRBV29-1 with TRBJ1-1; D is undetermined. CDR3 length equals 15 residues. V gave up 2 bases and J gave up 1 base, with 14 bases separating them. Germline V gene lookup returns CDR1 SQVTM and CDR2 ANQGSEA. The CDR3 DNA is TGCAGCGTTGAATCACAGCTCCGGAAGAACACTGAAGCTTTCTTT. Translating it yields CSVESQLRKNTEAFF.

CDR3 nucleotides: TGTGCCATCAGTGACTCCCCCTACGAGCAGTACTTC. Translating gives CAISDSPYEQYF. J is TRBJ2-7 and V is TRBV10-3; D ambiguous. This CDR3 contains 12 residues. Germline CDR1 ENHRY, CDR2 SYGVKD. The V end was cut by 3 bases, the J end by 2 bases, with 5 bases between.

The chain recombines TRBV28 with TRBJ2-2; weak D call: TRBD1 (5 bases). The CDR3 is made up of 14 amino acids. Germline V gives CDR1 MDHEN, CDR2 SYDVKM. V was trimmed by 6 bases and J by 4 bases, leaving 12 bases between them. CDR3 protein: CASSSQGFTGELFF. The DNA for the CDR3 is TGTGCCAGCAGCTCGCAGGGATTCACCGGGGAGCTGTTTTTT.

The chain uses TRBV5-1 and TRBJ2-1; 8 nucleotides match TRBD2. V lost 5 bases and J lost 8; bases outside the gene matches: 9. The germline V gene encodes CDR1 SGHRS and CDR2 YFSETQ. The CDR3 is 14 amino acids. The CDR3 nucleotides read TGCGCCAGCAGACCCAGCGGGAGATTGGATGAGCAGTTCTTC. Residues: CASRPSGRLDEQFF.

This rearrangement joins TRBV2 to TRBJ1-2; 9 bases fit TRBD1. The germline gives CDR1 SNHLY, CDR2 FYNNEI. With V trimmed by 5 bases and J by 2 bases, 9 bases remained unmatched. The CDR3 spans 16 residues. CDR3 bases: TGTGCCAGCAGTAGGGGGACAGGGTTCGAGAACTATGGCTACACCTTC. This sequence encodes CASSRGTGFENYGYTF.

The rearrangement joins TRBV28 to TRBJ2-3; no clear D gene. V was cut by 4 bases and J by 3 bases, with 8 bases left in between. CDR3 length: 13 residues. Germline V gives CDR1 MDHEN, CDR2 SYDVKM. The CDR3, as DNA: TGTGCCAGCAGTTCACAATTTACAGATACGCAGTATTTT. This translates into CASSSQFTDTQYF.

The chain uses TRBV6-5 and TRBJ1-4, with D perhaps matching TRBD1 (6 bases). This CDR3 is built from 14 residues. In germline, CDR1 is MNHEY, CDR2 SVGAGI. With 5 bases removed from V and 5 bases from J, the gap between germline ends came to 12 bases. The CDR3 loop is CASSKQGRNEKLFF. CDR3 sequence (DNA): TGTGCCAGCAGTAAGCAGGGGCGGAATGAAAAACTGTTTTTT.

The V and J genes are TRBV11-2 and TRBJ2-1, with D tentatively TRBD1 (5 bases). Trimming took 5 bases from V and 2 from J, leaving 13 bases between them. The V gene's germline CDR1 is SGHAT and CDR2 FQNNGV. The CDR3 length is 15 residues. As DNA, the CDR3 is TGTGCCAGCAGCCCACAGAAAGGGGCCTACAATGAGCAGTTCTTC. Its protein product is CASSPQKGAYNEQFF.

This chain joins TRBV29-1 and TRBJ1-1; D is uncertain. Germline V lookup: CDR1 SQVTM, CDR2 ANQGSEA. Trimming left V 5 bases short and J 0 bases short, with 10 bases between. The CDR3 has 13 residues. CDR3 bases: TGCAGCGTTTCGACACGGATGAACACTGAAGCTTTCTTT. Protein sequence: CSVSTRMNTEAFF.

J is TRBJ1-6 and V is TRBV27; TRBD1 agrees at 7 bases. Germline V CDR1 and CDR2: MNHEY, SMNVEV (reference sequence). CDR3 length: 14 residues. The V gene end was trimmed by 5 bases and the J gene end by 9 bases; junction bases not matched to a gene: 7. Written as DNA, the CDR3 is TGTGCCAGCAGTACCACAGGGGAGGCTTCACCCCTCCACTTT. It translates to CASSTTGEASPLHF.

The chain has TRBV30 and TRBJ2-1; D perhaps matches TRBD1 (6 bases). Trimming cost V 1 base and J 7 bases, with 17 bases left between them. This CDR3 region has 15 residues. In germline, CDR1 is GTSNPN, CDR2 SVGIG (reference sequence). The CDR3 reads CAWSARGRGGNEQFF. DNA of the CDR3: TGTGCCTGGAGTGCGAGGGGCAGGGGTGGGAATGAGCAGTTCTTC.

The rearrangement links TRBV10-3 to TRBJ1-2; no clear D. The V gene lost 4 bases and the J gene lost 4 bases, with 7 bases spanning the gap. The length of the CDR3 is 12 residues. Per germline, CDR1 ENHRY and CDR2 SYGVKD. The CDR3 nucleotides read TGTGCCATCAGTGGTCAGAGCTATGGCTACACCTTC. Residues: CAISGQSYGYTF.

The chain employs TRBV2 and TRBJ2-5; 8 nucleotides match TRBD1. Germline lookup yields CDR1 SNHLY and CDR2 FYNNEI. The J segment lost 5 bases and the V segment lost 10 bases, leaving 12 bases of the junction unmatched. The CDR3 totals 14 residues. Written as DNA, the CDR3 is TGTGCCACCCAGACAGGGGTTGGGGGGGAGACCCAGTACTTC. Amino acid sequence: CATQTGVGGETQYF.

The chain combines TRBV5-1 with TRBJ1-6; 8 bases agree with TRBD1. After removal of 2 bases from V and 10 bases from J, the junction contained 8 bases not matched to a gene. Looked up from germline, CDR1 is SGHRS and CDR2 is YFSETQ. This CDR3 has 15 residues. This CDR3 is CASSLQGVEGSPLHF. The CDR3 DNA is TGCGCCAGCAGCTTACAGGGGGTCGAGGGATCACCCCTCCACTTT.

The genes are TRBV13 and TRBJ1-6; D gene uncertain. Trimming took off 1 base at V and 10 bases at J, with 8 bases between the two ends. The germline V gene encodes CDR1 PRHDT and CDR2 FYEKMQ (reference sequence). This CDR3 comprises 13 residues. The DNA of the CDR3 is TGTGCCAGCAGCTTAGAACGATCGTCACCCCTCCACTTT. This encodes CASSLERSSPLHF.

V gene TRBV19 combines with J gene TRBJ1-1, with a tentative D call TRBD1 (5 bases). Between the trimmed V and J ends, which lost 5 bases and 1 base, there was a span of 14 bases. CDR1 and CDR2 from the germline V gene are LNHDA and SQIVND (reference sequence). This CDR3 has 15 residues. CDR3 nucleotides: TGTGCCAGTAGTCCCCAGACAGCATCGAACACTGAAGCTTTCTTT. Protein product: CASSPQTASNTEAFF.

The V gene is TRBV5-4, the J gene TRBJ1-3; D unresolved. V lost 1 base to trimming and J lost 1 base, with 6 bases between them. CDR3 length equals 14 residues. From germline, CDR1 is SGHNT and CDR2 YYREEE (reference sequence). The CDR3 bases are TGTGCCAGCAGCTTGATAGGGTCTGGAAACACCATATATTTT. Protein sequence: CASSLIGSGNTIYF.

This clone was recorded only once. The gene calls are TRBV9 and TRBJ2-7; D may be TRBD1 or TRBD2 (5 bases each). V shed 0 bases and J shed 3 bases, with 10 bases lying between them. The germline V gene encodes CDR1 SGDLS and CDR2 YYNGEE. CDR3 length equals 14 residues. CDR3 nucleotides: TGTGCCAGCAGCGTAGACCCAGGGAGCTACGAGCAGTACTTC. It specifies CASSVDPGSYEQYF.

This clone has a handful of counts. V usage is TRBV19 and J usage is TRBJ2-1, with 7 bases lining up with TRBD2. After removal of 6 bases from V and 3 bases from J, the junction contained 8 bases not matched to a gene. This CDR3 region has 15 residues. The germline CDR1 and CDR2 sequences are LNHDA and SQIVND (reference sequence). Written as DNA, the CDR3 is TGTGCCAGTAGGGCGTCGCGGGAGTACTACAATGAGCAGTTCTTC. Translated: CASRASREYYNEQFF.

The rearrangement links TRBV24-1 to TRBJ1-1; TRBD1 is a possible D gene (5 bases). The CDR3 extends over 13 amino acids. The germline V gene encodes CDR1 KGHDR and CDR2 SFDVKD. Trimming removed 12 bases from V and 4 bases from J, with 17 bases in between. This chain's CDR3 is CASRRGPGTEAFF. The CDR3 coding sequence is TGTGCCTCCCGGCGGGGCCCCGGCACTGAAGCTTTCTTT.

This chain uses TRBV19 with TRBJ2-1; D tentatively fits TRBD1 or TRBD2 (5 bases each). Germline CDR1 and CDR2: LNHDA and SQIVND (reference sequence). V gave up 7 bases and J gave up 10 bases, with 20 bases separating them. This CDR3 has 14 amino acids. In nucleotides, the CDR3 is TGTGCCAGTAAAGCCGGGACCCGCTTGGGCGAGCAGTTCTTC. As protein: CASKAGTRLGEQFF.

The chain is built from TRBV30 and TRBJ2-2; no definite D call. Germline CDR1 and CDR2: GTSNPN and SVGIG (reference sequence). Trimming took off 1 base at V and 9 bases at J, with 6 bases between the two ends. The CDR3 runs 11 residues. The CDR3 here is CAWSGKRELFF. The CDR3 nucleotides are TGTGCCTGGAGTGGGAAGAGGGAGCTGTTTTTT.

V is TRBV10-2 and J is TRBJ2-5, with 7 nucleotides matching TRBD2. This CDR3 has 14 amino acids. The germline V gene has CDR1 WSHSY and CDR2 SAAADI. The V segment lost 6 bases and the J segment 4 bases; nucleotides outside the gene matches: 8. CDR3 protein: CASSAGGGGETQYF. DNA for the CDR3: TGCGCCAGCAGCGCCGGCGGGGGAGGAGAGACCCAGTACTTC.

The V gene is TRBV15, the J gene TRBJ2-7; the D gene is possibly TRBD1 (6 bases). Trimming removed 2 bases from V and 0 bases from J, with 8 bases in between. This CDR3 region has 14 residues. Germline CDR1 reads LNHNV; CDR2 reads YYDKDF (reference sequence). CDR3 loop: CATSRTGSSYEQYF. CDR3 nucleotide sequence: TGTGCCACCAGCAGAACAGGGAGCTCCTACGAGCAGTACTTC.

The chain recombines TRBV28 with TRBJ1-6; 7 bases are a match to TRBD1. CDR1 is MDHEN and CDR2 is SYDVKM in the germline V gene. J lost 6 bases, V lost 2 bases, and 4 bases had no gene match. The CDR3 consists of 15 residues. The CDR3: CASSLGGGPNSPLHF. In DNA, the CDR3 is TGTGCCAGCAGTTTAGGAGGGGGCCCTAATTCACCCCTCCACTTT.

This rearrangement joins TRBV3-1 (or the pseudogene TRBV3-2) to TRBJ2-2; 11 nucleotides line up with TRBD2. The V gene's germline CDR1 is LGHDT and CDR2 YNNKEL (reference sequence). The CDR3 is 16 residues long. J was trimmed by 5 bases and V by 7 bases; bases with no gene match: 9. CDR3 sequence (DNA): TGTGCCAGCACCCACCTAGCGGGAGGTAGGACCGGGGAGCTGTTTTTT. Residues: CASTHLAGGRTGELFF.

This chain uses TRBV3-1 (or the pseudogene TRBV3-2) with TRBJ1-2; 9 nucleotides line up with TRBD1. This CDR3 spans 14 amino acids. CDR1 is LGHDT, CDR2 YNNKEL, per germline (reference sequence). The junction had 5 bases not matched to a gene; V was cut back by 5 bases and J by 4 bases. In nucleotides, the CDR3 is TGTGCCAGCAGCGCGGGGACAGGGTTCTATGGCTACACCTTC. As protein: CASSAGTGFYGYTF.